This entry describes one T cell receptor (beta chain). Its target is unknown. Second-dose recipients at about 4 or about 12 weeks were treated as one pooled group. This CDR3 has 18 residues. The germline gives CDR1 MNHEY, CDR2 SVGEGT. Trimming removed 2 bases from V and 3 bases from J, with 23 bases in between. TCRdb's table, derived via immunoSEQ multiplex PCR, lists solely in-frame clones and lacks some. Of about 19,000 clones listed, about four fifths are singletons. These data originate in a study of T cell responses to AZD1222 COVID-19 vaccine. Findings of the study overall: Spike was spanned by vaccine-associated CD4 TCRs, with dominance at 160-218 and 743-854. Among the donors, most were white British and more were female, and clonal diversity was possibly underestimated.

The chain carries TRBV6-2 or TRBV6-3 and TRBJ2-7, with D hard to call. The sequence derives from an adult who received the AZD1222 COVID-19 vaccine. The material sequenced was peripheral blood, taken 28 days after the second AZD1222 dose. The CDR3, as DNA: TGTGCCAGCAGTTACAGGGTATCCCATCAGGATTCGATCTACGAGCAGTACTTC. Its translation is CASSYRVSHQDSIYEQYF.